This T cell receptor beta chain came from a study of radiotherapy plus CTLA-4 blockade in lung cancer. Study details: Disease control was seen in about 30% of patients, objective responses in 15% to 20%.

For this clone: Its antigen is unknown.

Whole-study results and caveats: The authors reported that early blood T cell clone dynamics, with interferon-beta, best predicted response.

V lost 6 bases, J lost 2 bases, and 2 bases stayed unmatched. CDR3 size: 15 residues. The V gene's germline CDR1 is MNHEY and CDR2 SMNVEV (reference sequence). TCRdb keeps only in-frame clones here, not all; method: immunoSEQ multiplex PCR. The sample comprises 40,000 to 50,000 clones, roughly four fifths of which are singletons, and approximately 3.3% rests with the top ten. The TCR sequence derives from a human donor with non-small cell lung cancer who had a complete response to radiotherapy plus ipilimumab. The rearrangement joins TRBV27 to TRBJ1-3, with 12 bases matching TRBD1. This specimen was peripheral blood, taken from a patient treated with radiotherapy plus ipilimumab. The CDR3 nucleotides are TGTGCCAGCAGGGGGACAGGGGGCACTGGAAACACCATATATTTT. Protein: CASRGTGGTGNTIYF.